This entry concerns a single TCR beta chain. Its target is not known. This specimen belongs to a study of shared clonotypes between healthy human individuals. On the study more broadly: The cohort comprised two women and a few men. Their ages spanned 18 to 49 years.

Donors were healthy HIV-negative adults without recent acute infections or vaccinations. Caucasian adults residing in Nashville, Tennessee made up all the donors. Broader study findings: In several donors, around 5.5% of naive CD4 clonotypes appeared in common.

The protocol was immunoSEQ multiplex PCR, while the TCRdb copy is restricted to in-frame clones and leaves out a portion. The data hold under 650,000 clones, with less than 96% observed a single time. This TCR came from a woman aged 25 to 39 in good health. Source material: naive CD4+ T cells sorted from blood. As for subset: CD45RA+ positively selected.

CDR3: CASSTEGGYQDYGYTF. In DNA form, the CDR3 reads TGTGCCAGCTCTACCGAGGGAGGTTATCAGGACTATGGCTACACCTTC. The J gene is TRBJ1-2, the V gene TRBV28; D unclear. The V end was cut by 8 bases, the J end by 3 bases, with 22 bases between. The length of the CDR3 is 16 residues. The V gene's germline CDR1 is MDHEN and CDR2 SYDVKM.